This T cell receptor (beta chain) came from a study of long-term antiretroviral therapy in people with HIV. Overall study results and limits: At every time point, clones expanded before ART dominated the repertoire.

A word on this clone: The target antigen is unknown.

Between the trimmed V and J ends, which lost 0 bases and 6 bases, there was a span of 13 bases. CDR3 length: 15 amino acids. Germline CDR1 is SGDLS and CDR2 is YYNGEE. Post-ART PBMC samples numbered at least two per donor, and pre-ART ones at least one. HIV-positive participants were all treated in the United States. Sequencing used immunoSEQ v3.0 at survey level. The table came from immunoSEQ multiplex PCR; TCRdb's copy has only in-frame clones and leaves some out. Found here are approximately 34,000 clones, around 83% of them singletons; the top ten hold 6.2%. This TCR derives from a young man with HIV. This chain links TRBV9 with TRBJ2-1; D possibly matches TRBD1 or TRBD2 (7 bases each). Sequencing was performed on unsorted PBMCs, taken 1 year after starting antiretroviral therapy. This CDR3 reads CASSVGEGASNEQFF. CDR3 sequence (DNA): TGTGCCAGCAGCGTAGGGGAGGGGGCGAGCAATGAGCAGTTCTTC.